A selection of T cell receptor beta chains follows, all from one sample in a study of identical twins. TCRdb re-called the 5' RACE reads through MiXCR, storing one row per CDR3 protein. The sample has around 250,000 distinct CDR3 sequences, about 13% seen once. This sample was shared with a second study, whose subject was yellow fever vaccine responses in identical twins.

Sequences were obtained from memory (CD45RO+) T cells sorted from blood. The receptors originated from a woman in her late teens or twenties in good health. The CDR3 runs from the conserved cysteine through the conserved F or W. The D gene is left open where the match is weak. The size entry is marked missing in some rows and otherwise reads once, few, many or a size class.

V	J	D	size	CDR3	DNA
TRBV27	TRBJ2-3	-	once	CASSGASRDTQYF	TGTGCCAGCTCTGGGGCCTCCAGGGATACGCAGTATTTT
TRBV20-1	TRBJ2-3	TRBD1	few	CSADPGQGTTDTQYF	TGCAGTGCTGATCCGGGACAGGGGACCACAGATACGCAGTATTTT
TRBV7-2	TRBJ2-5	-	-	CASSLFVAEETQYF	TGTGCCAGCAGCTTATTTGTAGCGGAAGAGACCCAGTACTTC
TRBV25-1	TRBJ2-7	-	-	CASSESHRGGSYEQYF	TGTGCCAGCAGTGAGTCCCATCGGGGAGGTTCCTACGAGCAGTACTTC
TRBV14	TRBJ2-1	TRBD2	many	CASSQLAGVNEQFF	TGTGCCAGCAGCCAACTAGCGGGAGTCAATGAGCAGTTCTTC
TRBV3-1	TRBJ1-1	-	many	CASSRGGNTEAFF	TGTGCCAGCAGTCGCGGGGGGAACACTGAAGCTTTCTTT
TRBV4-3	TRBJ2-1	TRBD2	few	CASSQDRAGGYNEQFF	TGCGCCAGCAGCCAAGATCGTGCGGGAGGGTACAATGAGCAGTTCTTC
TRBV2	TRBJ2-1	-	many	CASLTNNEQFF	TGTGCCAGCCTGACGAACAATGAGCAGTTCTTC
TRBV28	TRBJ2-7	-	few	CASSSQQRDTHEQYF	TGTGCCAGCAGTTCCCAACAGAGGGATACCCACGAGCAGTACTTC
TRBV3-1	TRBJ2-7	-	many	CASSQGGGEQYF	TGTGCCAGCAGCCAAGGAGGTGGCGAGCAGTACTTC
TRBV2	TRBJ2-2	-	-	CASRMRGQWNTGELFF	TGTGCCAGCAGGATGCGGGGACAGTGGAACACCGGGGAGCTGTTTTTT
TRBV5-1	TRBJ2-1	TRBD2	many	CASSLAQLAGYNEQFF	TGCGCCAGCAGCTTGGCCCAACTAGCGGGGTACAATGAGCAGTTCTTC
TRBV10-3	TRBJ2-1	-	-	CAIRTNTGTDLNEQFF	TGTGCCATCAGAACAAATACCGGGACCGACCTCAATGAGCAGTTCTTC
TRBV20-1	TRBJ2-1	TRBD2	-	CSAPSTSGGRNEQFF	TGCAGTGCTCCATCTACTAGCGGGGGCCGCAATGAGCAGTTCTTC
TRBV7-9	TRBJ2-1	TRBD2	few	CASSFGGSGSSYNEQFF	TGTGCCAGCAGCTTCGGGGGTAGCGGGAGCAGTTATAATGAGCAGTTCTTC
TRBV7-2	TRBJ2-7	-	-	CASSFDRSYEQYF	TGTGCCAGCAGCTTCGACAGGTCCTACGAGCAGTACTTC